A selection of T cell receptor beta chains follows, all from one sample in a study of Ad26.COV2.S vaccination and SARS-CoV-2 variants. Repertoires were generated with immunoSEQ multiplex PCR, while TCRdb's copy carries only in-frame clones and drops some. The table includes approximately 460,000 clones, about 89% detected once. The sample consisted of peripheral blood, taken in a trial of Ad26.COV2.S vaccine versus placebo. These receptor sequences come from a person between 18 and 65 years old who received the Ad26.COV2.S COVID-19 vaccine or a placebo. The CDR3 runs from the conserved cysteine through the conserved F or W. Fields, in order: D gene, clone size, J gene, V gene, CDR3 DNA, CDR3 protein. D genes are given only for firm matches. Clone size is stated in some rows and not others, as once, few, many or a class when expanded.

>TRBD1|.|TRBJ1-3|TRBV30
TGTGCCTGGAGCGCAGCCCGCTTGGGACAGGGAAGAAACACCATATATTTT
CAWSAARLGQGRNTIYF
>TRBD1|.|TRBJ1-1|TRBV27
TGTGCCAGCACCCAGGGGGCAGTGGCTTTCTTT
CASTQGAVAFF
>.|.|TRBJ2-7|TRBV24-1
TGTGCCGCCCACGCCGGACAGAACTCCTACGAGCAGTACTTC
CAAHAGQNSYEQYF
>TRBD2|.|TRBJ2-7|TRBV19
TGTGCCAGTAGTATCTTAGCGGGGGATCCCTACGAGCAGTACTTC
CASSILAGDPYEQYF
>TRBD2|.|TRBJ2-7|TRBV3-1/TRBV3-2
TGTGCCAGCAGCCAAGAACTAGCGGGAGGGTACGAGCAGTACTTC
CASSQELAGGYEQYF
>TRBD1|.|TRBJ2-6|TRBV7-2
TGTGCCAGCAGCTCAATCCGGGACAGGAGCTCTGGGGCCAACGTCCTGACTTTC
CASSSIRDRSSGANVLTF
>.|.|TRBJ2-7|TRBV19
TGTGCCAGTAGTATAGAAGGGGGCTACGAGCAGTACTTC
CASSIEGGYEQYF
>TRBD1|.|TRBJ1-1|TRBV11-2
TGTGCCAGCAGCCCACGCTGGGGGACAGGGGAAATGAACACTGAAGCTTTCTTT
CASSPRWGTGEMNTEAFF
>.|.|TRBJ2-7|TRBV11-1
TGTGCCAGCAGCTTAGTCGGCGGCTACGAGCAGTACTTC
CASSLVGGYEQYF
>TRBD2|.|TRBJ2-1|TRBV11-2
TGTGCCAGCAGCTTAGTTAGGGTGACCGGGACTAGCGTATCCAATGAGCAGTTCTTC
CASSLVRVTGTSVSNEQFF
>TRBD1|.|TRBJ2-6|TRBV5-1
TGCGCCAGCAGGGGAGGGACAGGGGTTTCCTCTGGGGCCAACGTCCTGACTTTC
CASRGGTGVSSGANVLTF
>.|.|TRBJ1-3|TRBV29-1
TGCAGCGTTGAAGAAAACCGGGACCGCAGCTCTGGAAACACCATATATTTT
CSVEENRDRSSGNTIYF
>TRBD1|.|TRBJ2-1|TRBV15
TGTGCCACCAGCGGGACAGGGGAAGGTCAGGAGCAGTTCTTC
CATSGTGEGQEQFF
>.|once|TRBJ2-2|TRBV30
TGTGCCTGGAGGCACAGGGATCCCGGGGAGCTGTTTTTT
CAWRHRDPGELFF
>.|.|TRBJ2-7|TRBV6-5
TGTGCCAGCAGCTCCGCGGGGTCTGGGAGCTACGAGCAGTACTTC
CASSSAGSGSYEQYF
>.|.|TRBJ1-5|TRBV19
TGTGCCAGTACCCTTTCCGGGAGTAGTTATCAGCCCCAGCATTTT
CASTLSGSSYQPQHF
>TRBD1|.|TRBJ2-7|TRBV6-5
TGTGCCAGCAGTTACACACTACAGGGGTCCCGGGAGTACTTC
CASSYTLQGSREYF
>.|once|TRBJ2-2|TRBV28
TGTGCCAGCAGTTTGGTAGGGGAGCTGTTTTTT
CASSLVGELFF
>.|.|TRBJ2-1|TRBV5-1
TGCGCCAGCAGCTCGACAGGAAGCTGGAATGAGCAGTTCTTC
CASSSTGSWNEQFF
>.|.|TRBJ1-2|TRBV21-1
TGTGCCAGCAGCAAAGCGGTGGGACAGCTTGGAAGGAGCTACACCTTC
CASSKAVGQLGRSYTF
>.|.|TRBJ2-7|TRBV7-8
TGTGCCAGCAGCCCTCATGGGTCGGCCTCCTACGAGCAGTACTTC
CASSPHGSASYEQYF
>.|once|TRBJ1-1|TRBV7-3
TGTGCCAGCAGTCCACAGGGAGGACGGGGTGCTTTCTTT
CASSPQGGRGAFF
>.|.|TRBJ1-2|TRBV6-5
TGTGCCAGCAGCGGACAGCGCGGCTATGGCTACACCTTC
CASSGQRGYGYTF
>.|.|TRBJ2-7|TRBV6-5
TGTGCCAGCAGGTCCGCCGGAGCGGGTGCCTACGAGCAGTACTTC
CASRSAGAGAYEQYF
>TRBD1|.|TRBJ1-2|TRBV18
TGTGCCAGCTCAAGACAGGGGGCTCAAGGCTACACCTTC
CASSRQGAQGYTF
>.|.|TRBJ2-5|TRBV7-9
TGTGCCAGCAGCTCGGAGACCCAGTACTTC
CASSSETQYF
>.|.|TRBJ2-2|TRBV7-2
TGTGCCAGCAGCTTAAGGGCTAGGGTTGGCGGGGAGCTGTTTTTT
CASSLRARVGGELFF
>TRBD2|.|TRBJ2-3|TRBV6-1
TGTGCCAGCAGTGAGGACGGGGGGGCCACAGATACGCAGTATTTT
CASSEDGGATDTQYF
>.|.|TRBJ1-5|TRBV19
TGTGCCAGTAGTAAGCTGGGACGCGCGGGCAATCAGCCCCAGCATTTT
CASSKLGRAGNQPQHF
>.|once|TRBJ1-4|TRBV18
TGTGCCAGCTCAGGGACACCAACTAATGAAAAACTGTTTTTT
CASSGTPTNEKLFF
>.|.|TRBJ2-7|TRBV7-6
TGTGCCAGCAGCAACATTCCACGGGGTTACGAGCAGTACTTC
CASSNIPRGYEQYF
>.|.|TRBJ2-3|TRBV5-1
TGCGCCAGCAGCTTGGGGGCTGAAGATACGCAGTATTTT
CASSLGAEDTQYF
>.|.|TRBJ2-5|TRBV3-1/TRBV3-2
TGTGCCAGCAGCCAGGCCTTTAGTTTTGAGACCCAGTACTTC
CASSQAFSFETQYF
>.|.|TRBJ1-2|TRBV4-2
TGTGCCAGCGCGCGATTACAGGGAGGGGGCTACACCTTC
CASARLQGGGYTF
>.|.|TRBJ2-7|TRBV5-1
TGCGCCAGCAGCCCAGTAGGACCGCCTAGGGACGAGCAGTACTTC
CASSPVGPPRDEQYF
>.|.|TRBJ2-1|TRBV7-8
TGTGCCAGCAGCCAATCTCTCGGGGGCGCGAAGGATGAGCAGTTCTTC
CASSQSLGGAKDEQFF
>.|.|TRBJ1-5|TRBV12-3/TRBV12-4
TGTGCCAGCAGTTTAAAAGGGGACCTATCCCAGCATTTT
CASSLKGDLSQHF
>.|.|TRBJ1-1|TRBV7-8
TGTGCCAGCAGCTTAGGATGGGGGAGCGACACTGAAGCTTTCTTT
CASSLGWGSDTEAFF
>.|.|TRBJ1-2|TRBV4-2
TGTGCCAGCAGCCAAGTGGTTGTGCCGGCCTACAGCTATGGCTACACCTTC
CASSQVVVPAYSYGYTF
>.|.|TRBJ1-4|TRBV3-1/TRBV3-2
TGTGCCAGCAGCCAGTACAATAGTATGCCTAATGAAAAACTGTTTTTT
CASSQYNSMPNEKLFF
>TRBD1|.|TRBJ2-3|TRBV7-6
TGTGCCAGCAGCCCAAGGGGGCTTGGGACAGATACGCAGTATTTT
CASSPRGLGTDTQYF
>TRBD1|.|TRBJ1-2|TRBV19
TGTGCCAGTTCCTGGGGACAGGGGGCTTATGGCTACACCTTC
CASSWGQGAYGYTF
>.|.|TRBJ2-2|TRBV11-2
TGTGCCAGCAGCCTCAACACCGGGGAGCTGTTTTTT
CASSLNTGELFF
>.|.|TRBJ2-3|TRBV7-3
TGTGCCAGCAGCTTAACGCTAGGAATGGATACGCAGTATTTT
CASSLTLGMDTQYF
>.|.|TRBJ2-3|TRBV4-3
TGCGCCAGCAGCCAAGATGTGGGGACAGATACGCAGTATTTT
CASSQDVGTDTQYF
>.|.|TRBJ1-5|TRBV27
TGTGCCAGCAGTTCCGGTAATCAGCCCCAGCATTTT
CASSSGNQPQHF
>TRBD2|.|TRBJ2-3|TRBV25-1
TGTGCCAGCATTGCGGGGGGCACAGATACGCAGTATTTT
CASIAGGTDTQYF
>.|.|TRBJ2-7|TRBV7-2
TGTGCCAGCAGTCTCAATATGGTTTTCTACGAGCAGTACTTC
CASSLNMVFYEQYF
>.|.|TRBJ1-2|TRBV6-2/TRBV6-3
TGTGCCAGCAGTTACGCGGGACGCCGGTCTGGCTACACCTTC
CASSYAGRRSGYTF
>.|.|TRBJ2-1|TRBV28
TGTGCCAGCAGTTCCCGTTCTGAGCGGTCAACCCCCTACAATGAGCAGTTCTTC
CASSSRSERSTPYNEQFF
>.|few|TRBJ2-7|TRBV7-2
TGTGCCAGCAGCTTAGCGTGGGAGCAGTACTTC
CASSLAWEQYF
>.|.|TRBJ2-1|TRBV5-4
TGTGCCAGCAGCTTGGCATCGGCCCCGAATGAGCAGTTCTTC
CASSLASAPNEQFF
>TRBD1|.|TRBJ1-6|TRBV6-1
TGTGCCAGCAGTGAACGAGGGGGCGATTCACCCCTCCACTTT
CASSERGGDSPLHF
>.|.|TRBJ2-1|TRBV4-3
TGCGCCAGCAGCCAAAATCCGGGCCTCAATGAGCAGTTCTTC
CASSQNPGLNEQFF
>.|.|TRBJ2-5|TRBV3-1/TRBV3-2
TGTGCCAGCAGCCAAGATCCCACAGGGTTGTTGGTAGAGACCCAGTACTTC
CASSQDPTGLLVETQYF
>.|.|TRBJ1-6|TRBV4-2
TGTGCCAGCAGCCAAGGTCATGGAACGGGGGGGATGAATTCACCCCTCCACTTT
CASSQGHGTGGMNSPLHF